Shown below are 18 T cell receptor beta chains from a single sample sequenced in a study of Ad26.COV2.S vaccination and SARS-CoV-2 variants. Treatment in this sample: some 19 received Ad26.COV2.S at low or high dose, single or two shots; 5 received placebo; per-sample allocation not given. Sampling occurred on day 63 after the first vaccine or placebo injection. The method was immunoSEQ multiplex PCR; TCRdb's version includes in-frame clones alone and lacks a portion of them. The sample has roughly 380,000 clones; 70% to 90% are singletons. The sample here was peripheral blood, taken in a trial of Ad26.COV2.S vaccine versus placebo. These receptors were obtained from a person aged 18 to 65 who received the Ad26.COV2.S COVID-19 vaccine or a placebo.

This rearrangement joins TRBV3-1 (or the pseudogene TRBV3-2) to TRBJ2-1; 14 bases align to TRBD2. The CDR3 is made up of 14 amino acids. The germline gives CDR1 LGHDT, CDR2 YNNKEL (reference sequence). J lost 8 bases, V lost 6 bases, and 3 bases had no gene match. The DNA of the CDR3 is TGTGCCAGCAGGGGGACTAGCGGGGGTTATGAGCAGTTCTTC. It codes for CASRGTSGGYEQFF.

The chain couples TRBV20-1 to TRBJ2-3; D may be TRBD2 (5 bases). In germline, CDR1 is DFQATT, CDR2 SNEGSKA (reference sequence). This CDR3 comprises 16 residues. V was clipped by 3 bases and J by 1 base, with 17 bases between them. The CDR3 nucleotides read TGCAGTGCTAGTCCTACCCCTAGCATTGGCACAGATACGCAGTATTTT. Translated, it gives CSASPTPSIGTDTQYF.

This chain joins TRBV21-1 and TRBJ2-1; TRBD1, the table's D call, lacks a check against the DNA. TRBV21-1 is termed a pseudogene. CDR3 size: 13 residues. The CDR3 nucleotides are TGTGCCAGCAGCAGAGGACAGTACAATGAGCAGTTCTTC. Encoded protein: CASSRGQYNEQFF.

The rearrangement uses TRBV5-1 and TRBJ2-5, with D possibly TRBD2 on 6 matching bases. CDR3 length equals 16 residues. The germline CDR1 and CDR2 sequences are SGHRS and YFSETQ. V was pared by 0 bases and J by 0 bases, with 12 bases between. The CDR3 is CASSLAPSGDQETQYF. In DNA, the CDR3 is TGCGCCAGCAGCTTGGCCCCTTCGGGGGACCAAGAGACCCAGTACTTC. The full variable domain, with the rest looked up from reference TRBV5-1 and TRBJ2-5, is KAGVTQTPRYLIKTRGQQVTLSCSPISGHRSVSWYQQTPGQGLQFLFEYFSETQRNKGNFPGRFSGRQFSNSRSEMNVSTLELGDSALYLCASSLAPSGDQETQYFGPGTRLLVL.

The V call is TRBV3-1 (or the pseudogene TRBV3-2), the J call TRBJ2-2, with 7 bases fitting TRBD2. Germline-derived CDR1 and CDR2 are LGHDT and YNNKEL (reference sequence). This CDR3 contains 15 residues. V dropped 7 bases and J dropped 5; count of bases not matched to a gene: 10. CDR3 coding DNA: TGTGCCAGCACCCGCCGGGACTACAAGACCGGGGAGCTGTTTTTT. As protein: CASTRRDYKTGELFF.

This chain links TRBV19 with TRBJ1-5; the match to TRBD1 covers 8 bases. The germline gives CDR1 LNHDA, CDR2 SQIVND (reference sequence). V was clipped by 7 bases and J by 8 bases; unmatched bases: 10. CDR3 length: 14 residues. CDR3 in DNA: TGTGCCAGTACCCGGACAGGGTCATTAAAGCCCCAGCATTTT. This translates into CASTRTGSLKPQHF.

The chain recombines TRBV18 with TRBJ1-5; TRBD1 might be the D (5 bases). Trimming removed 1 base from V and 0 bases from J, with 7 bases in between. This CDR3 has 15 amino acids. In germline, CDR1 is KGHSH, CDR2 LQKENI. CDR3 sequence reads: CASSPLRDSNQPQHF. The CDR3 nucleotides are TGTGCCAGCTCACCACTCAGGGATAGCAATCAGCCCCAGCATTTT.

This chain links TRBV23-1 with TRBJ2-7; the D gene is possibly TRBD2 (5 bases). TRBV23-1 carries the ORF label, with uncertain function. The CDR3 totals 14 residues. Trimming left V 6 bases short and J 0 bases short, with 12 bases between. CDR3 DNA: TGCGCCAGCAGCCCCGAGGAGGACTCCTACGAGCAGTACTTC. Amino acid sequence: CASSPEEDSYEQYF.

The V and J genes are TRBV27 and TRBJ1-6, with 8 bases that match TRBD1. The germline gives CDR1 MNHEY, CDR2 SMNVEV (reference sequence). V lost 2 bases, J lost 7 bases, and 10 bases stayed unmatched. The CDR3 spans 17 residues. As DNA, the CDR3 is TGTGCCAGCAGTTTAAGGGCAGGGGGCGTGTGGAATTCACCCCTCCACTTT. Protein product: CASSLRAGGVWNSPLHF.

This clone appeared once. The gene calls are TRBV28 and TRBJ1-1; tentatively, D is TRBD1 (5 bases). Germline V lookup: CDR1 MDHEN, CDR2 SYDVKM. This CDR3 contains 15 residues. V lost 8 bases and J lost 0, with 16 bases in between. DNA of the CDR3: TGTGCCAGCGGGGAAGAGGCGGACATGAACACTGAAGCTTTCTTT. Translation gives CASGEEADMNTEAFF.

In DNA form, the CDR3 reads TGTGCCTGGAGTGGCCAGGGTACTGAAGCTTTCTTT. Its translation: CAWSGQGTEAFF. The chain has TRBV30 and TRBJ1-1; D may be TRBD1 (5 bases). Germline CDR1 is GTSNPN and CDR2 is SVGIG (reference sequence). This CDR3 has 12 residues. Trimming shortened V by 1 base and J by 5 bases, and 8 bases separated the two germline ends.

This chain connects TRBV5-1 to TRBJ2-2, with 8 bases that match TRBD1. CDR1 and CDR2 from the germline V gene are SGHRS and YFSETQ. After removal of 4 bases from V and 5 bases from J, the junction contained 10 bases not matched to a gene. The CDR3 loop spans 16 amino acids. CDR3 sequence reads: CASSHGQGLGTGELFF. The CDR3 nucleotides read TGCGCCAGCAGCCATGGACAGGGCCTGGGAACCGGGGAGCTGTTTTTT. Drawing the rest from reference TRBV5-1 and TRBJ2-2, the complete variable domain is KAGVTQTPRYLIKTRGQQVTLSCSPISGHRSVSWYQQTPGQGLQFLFEYFSETQRNKGNFPGRFSGRQFSNSRSEMNVSTLELGDSALYLCASSHGQGLGTGELFFGEGSRLTVL.

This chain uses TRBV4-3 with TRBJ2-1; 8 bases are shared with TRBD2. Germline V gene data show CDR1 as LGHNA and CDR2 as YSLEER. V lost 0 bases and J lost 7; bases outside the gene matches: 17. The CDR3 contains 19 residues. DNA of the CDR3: TGCGCCAGCAGCCAAGATTCGGTTAGGGCGGGAGGATTGGGTAATGAGCAGTTCTTC. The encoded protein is CASSQDSVRAGGLGNEQFF.

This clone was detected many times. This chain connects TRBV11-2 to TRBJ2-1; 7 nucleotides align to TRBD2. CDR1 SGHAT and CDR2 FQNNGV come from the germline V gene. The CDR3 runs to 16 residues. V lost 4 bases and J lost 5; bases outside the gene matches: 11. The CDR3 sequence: CASSSLRAGSNNEQFF. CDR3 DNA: TGTGCCAGCAGCTCCCTCCGAGCGGGATCTAACAATGAGCAGTTCTTC. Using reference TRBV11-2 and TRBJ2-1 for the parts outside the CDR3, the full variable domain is EAGVAQSPRYKIIEKRQSVAFWCNPISGHATLYWYQQILGQGPKLLIQFQNNGVVDDSQLPKDRFSAERLKGVDSTLKIQPAKLEDSAVYLCASSSLRAGSNNEQFFGPGTRLTVL.

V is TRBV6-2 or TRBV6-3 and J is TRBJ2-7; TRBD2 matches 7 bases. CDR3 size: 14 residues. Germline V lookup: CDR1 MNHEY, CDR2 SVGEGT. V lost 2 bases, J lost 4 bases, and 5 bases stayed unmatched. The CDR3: CASSYAGVIYEQYF. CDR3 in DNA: TGTGCCAGCAGTTACGCGGGAGTGATATACGAGCAGTACTTC.

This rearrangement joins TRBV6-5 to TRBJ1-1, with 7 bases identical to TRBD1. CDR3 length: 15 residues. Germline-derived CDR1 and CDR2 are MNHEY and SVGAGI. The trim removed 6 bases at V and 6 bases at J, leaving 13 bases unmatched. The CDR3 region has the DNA TGTGCCAGCAGCCTTTCGACAGGGTCCGTGGCTGAAGCTTTCTTT. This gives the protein CASSLSTGSVAEAFF.

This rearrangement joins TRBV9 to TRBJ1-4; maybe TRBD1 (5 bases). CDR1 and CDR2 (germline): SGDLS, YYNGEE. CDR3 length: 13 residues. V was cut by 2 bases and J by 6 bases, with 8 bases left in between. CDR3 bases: TGTGCCAGCAGCGTGGGGGATTATGAAAAACTGTTTTTT. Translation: CASSVGDYEKLFF.

CDR3 nucleotide sequence: TGTGCCAGCAGTCCAGACAGGGATTATCAGCCCCAGCATTTT. The encoded protein is CASSPDRDYQPQHF. This rearrangement joins TRBV2 to TRBJ1-5; 7 bases align to TRBD1. Germline assignment: CDR1 SNHLY and CDR2 FYNNEI. The CDR3 length is 14 residues. Trimming took 5 bases from V and 5 from J; bases not matched to a gene: 6.